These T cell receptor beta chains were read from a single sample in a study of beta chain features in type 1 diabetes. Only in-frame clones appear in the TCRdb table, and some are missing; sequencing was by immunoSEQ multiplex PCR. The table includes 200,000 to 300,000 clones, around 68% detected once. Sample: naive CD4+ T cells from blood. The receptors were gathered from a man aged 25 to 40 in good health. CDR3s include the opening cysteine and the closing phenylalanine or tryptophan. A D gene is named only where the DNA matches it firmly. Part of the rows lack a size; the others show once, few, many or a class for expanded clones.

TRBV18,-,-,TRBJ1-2,CASSPPSVNYGYTF,TGTGCCAGCTCACCACCAAGCGTCAACTATGGCTACACCTTC
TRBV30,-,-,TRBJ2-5,CAGVGGRRETQYF,TGTGCCGGCGTTGGGGGGCGTAGGGAGACCCAGTACTTC
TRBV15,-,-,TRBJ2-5,CATSRDLGAEETQYF,TGTGCCACCAGCAGAGATCTGGGGGCAGAAGAGACCCAGTACTTC
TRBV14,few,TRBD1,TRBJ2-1,CASSPRDRVNEQFF,TGTGCCAGCAGCCCCCGGGACAGGGTTAATGAGCAGTTCTTC
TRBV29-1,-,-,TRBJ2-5,CSVSTAGVGQYF,TGCAGCGTGAGCACAGCTGGCGTTGGGCAGTACTTC
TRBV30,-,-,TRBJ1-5,CAWSVSQNQPQHF,TGTGCCTGGAGTGTAAGCCAGAATCAGCCCCAGCATTTT
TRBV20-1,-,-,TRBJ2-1,CSAKRDEQFF,TGCAGCGCAAAGAGAGATGAGCAGTTCTTC
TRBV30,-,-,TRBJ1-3,CAWSVHSSGNTIYF,TGTGCCTGGAGTGTCCACAGCTCTGGAAACACCATATATTTT
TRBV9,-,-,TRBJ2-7,CASSVGPLGGRSYEQYF,TGTGCCAGCAGCGTAGGCCCCCTGGGGGGACGCTCCTACGAGCAGTACTTC
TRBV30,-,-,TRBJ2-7,CAWSEVYEQYF,TGTGCCTGGAGTGAAGTCTACGAGCAGTACTTC
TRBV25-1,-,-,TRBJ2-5,CASSGVGRQETQYF,TGTGCCAGCAGCGGAGTAGGGCGCCAAGAGACCCAGTACTTC
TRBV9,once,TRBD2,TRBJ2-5,CASSVTSGAETQYF,TGTGCCAGCAGCGTTACTAGCGGGGCAGAGACCCAGTACTTC
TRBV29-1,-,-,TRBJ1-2,CSVGRERNYGYTF,TGCAGCGTTGGAAGAGAGAGGAACTATGGCTACACCTTC
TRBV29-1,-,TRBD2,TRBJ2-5,CSCQTAGVLETQYF,TGCAGCTGCCAGACGGCGGGGGTTTTAGAGACCCAGTACTTC
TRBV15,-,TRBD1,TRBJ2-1,CATSRDRGQGGPVEGNEQFF,TGTGCCACCAGCAGAGATCGAGGACAGGGGGGACCGGTGGAAGGCAATGAGCAGTTCTTC
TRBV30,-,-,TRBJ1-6,CAWTREIRYNSPLHF,TGTGCCTGGACCAGGGAAATCCGTTATAATTCACCCCTCCACTTT
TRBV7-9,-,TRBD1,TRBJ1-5,CASSSGTGAGQPQHF,TGTGCCAGCAGCTCCGGGACAGGGGCAGGCCAGCCCCAGCATTTT
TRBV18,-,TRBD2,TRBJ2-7,CASSPPSSGRYEQYF,TGTGCCAGCTCACCACCCTCCAGCGGGAGATACGAGCAGTACTTC
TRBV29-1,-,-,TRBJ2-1,CSVRAGRKPSLVYNEQFF,TGCAGCGTTAGGGCAGGGAGGAAACCATCCTTGGTCTACAATGAGCAGTTCTTC
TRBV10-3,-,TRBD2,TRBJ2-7,CAISQGLAASYEQYF,TGTGCCATCAGTCAGGGACTAGCGGCCTCCTACGAGCAGTACTTC
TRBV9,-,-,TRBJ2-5,CASSVGLGATQYF,TGTGCCAGCAGCGTAGGACTAGGGGCGACCCAGTACTTC
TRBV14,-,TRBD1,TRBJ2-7,CASRQGAEQYF,TGTGCCAGCCGACAGGGGGCCGAGCAGTACTTC
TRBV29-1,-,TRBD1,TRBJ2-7,CSVLDRGLPQGQYF,TGCAGCGTTTTGGACAGGGGCCTCCCCCAAGGGCAGTACTTC
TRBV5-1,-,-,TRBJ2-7,CASSLGDPGTISYEQYF,TGCGCCAGCAGCTTGGGGGACCCCGGGACAATCTCCTACGAGCAGTACTTC
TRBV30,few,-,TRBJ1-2,CAWRRLGISNYGYTF,TGTGCCTGGAGACGCTTGGGAATATCTAACTATGGCTACACCTTC
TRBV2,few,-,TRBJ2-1,CASRTIRDPEQFF,TGTGCCAGCAGAACCATCAGGGACCCGGAGCAGTTCTTC
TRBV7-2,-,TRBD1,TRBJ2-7,CASSSAGTGKGYEQYF,TGTGCCAGCAGCTCCGCCGGGACAGGGAAGGGCTACGAGCAGTACTTC
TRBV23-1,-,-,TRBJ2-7,CASSHLRQRQRGYEQYF,TGCGCCAGCAGTCACCTGAGACAGCGCCAAAGGGGGTACGAGCAGTACTTC
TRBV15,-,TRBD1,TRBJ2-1,CATSAQTPWTGRNEQFF,TGTGCCACCAGCGCACAGACTCCTTGGACAGGGAGGAATGAGCAGTTCTTC
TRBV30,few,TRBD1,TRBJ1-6,CAWSRDRENSPLHF,TGTGCCTGGAGTCGGGACAGGGAGAATTCACCCCTCCACTTT
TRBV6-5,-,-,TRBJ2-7,CASSNGHLEQYF,TGTGCCAGCAGTAACGGGCATCTCGAGCAGTACTTC
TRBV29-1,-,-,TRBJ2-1,CSVSQRDTGYNEQFF,TGCAGCGTGAGTCAACGGGACACCGGGTACAATGAGCAGTTCTTC
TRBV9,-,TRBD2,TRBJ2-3,CASASGDTDTQYF,TGTGCCAGCGCTAGCGGGGACACAGATACGCAGTATTTT
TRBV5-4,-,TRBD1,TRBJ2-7,CASSRDRTASYEQYF,TGTGCCAGCAGCAGGGACAGGACAGCGTCCTACGAGCAGTACTTC
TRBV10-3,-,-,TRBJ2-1,CAISVKGDHEQFF,TGTGCCATCAGCGTCAAGGGGGATCATGAGCAGTTCTTC
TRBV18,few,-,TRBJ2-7,CASSSSQSSYEQYF,TGTGCCAGCTCATCCTCCCAGTCCTCCTACGAGCAGTACTTC
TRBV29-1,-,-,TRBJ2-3,CSVRGAGSPTDTQYF,TGCAGCGTTAGGGGTGCGGGATCTCCCACAGATACGCAGTATTTT
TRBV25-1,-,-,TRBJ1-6,CASSEFLKNSPLHF,TGTGCCAGCAGTGAATTTTTAAAGAATTCACCCCTCCACTTT
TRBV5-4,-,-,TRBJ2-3,CASSYGQFSTDTQYF,TGTGCCAGCAGTTATGGACAGTTCAGCACAGATACGCAGTATTTT
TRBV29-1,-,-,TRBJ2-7,CSVEGGVYEQYF,TGCAGCGTTGAAGGAGGGGTCTACGAGCAGTACTTC
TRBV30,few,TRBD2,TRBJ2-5,CAWSRLAGQQETQYF,TGTGCCTGGAGTAGACTAGCGGGACAACAAGAGACCCAGTACTTC
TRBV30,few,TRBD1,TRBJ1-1,CAWKRTGESAFF,TGTGCCTGGAAGCGGACAGGGGAATCAGCTTTCTTT
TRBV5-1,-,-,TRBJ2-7,CASSLAPGTYEQYF,TGCGCCAGCAGCTTGGCCCCAGGCACCTACGAGCAGTACTTC
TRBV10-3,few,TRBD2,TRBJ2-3,CATSTSGRGTDTQYF,TGTGCCACCTCGACTAGCGGGAGAGGAACAGATACGCAGTATTTT
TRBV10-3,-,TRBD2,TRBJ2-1,CAISPGLALDNEQFF,TGTGCCATCAGTCCGGGACTAGCGTTGGACAATGAGCAGTTCTTC
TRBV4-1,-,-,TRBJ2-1,CASSPSLSSYNEQFF,TGCGCCAGCAGCCCCTCCCTGAGCTCCTACAATGAGCAGTTCTTC
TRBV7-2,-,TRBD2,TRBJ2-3,CASSSTSGISTDTQYF,TGTGCCAGCAGCTCGACTAGCGGGATTAGCACAGATACGCAGTATTTT
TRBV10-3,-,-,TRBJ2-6,CAISEPGGSSGANVLTF,TGTGCCATCAGTGAGCCCGGAGGAAGCTCTGGGGCCAACGTCCTGACTTTC
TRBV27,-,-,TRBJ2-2,CASTLWGTGELFF,TGTGCCAGCACCCTGTGGGGCACCGGGGAGCTGTTTTTT
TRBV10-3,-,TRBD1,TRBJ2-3,CAIKGQGANTQYF,TGTGCCATCAAGGGACAGGGGGCAAATACGCAGTATTTT
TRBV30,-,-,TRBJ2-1,CAWNVLASYNEQFF,TGTGCCTGGAATGTCCTAGCGAGCTACAATGAGCAGTTCTTC
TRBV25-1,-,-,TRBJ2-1,CASSELLNEQFF,TGTGCCAGCAGTGAACTGCTGAATGAGCAGTTCTTC
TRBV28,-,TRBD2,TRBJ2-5,CASSSGLARETQYF,TGTGCCAGCAGTTCTGGACTAGCTCGAGAGACCCAGTACTTC
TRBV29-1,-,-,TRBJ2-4,CSVGGTANIQYF,TGCAGCGTTGGGGGGACGGCGAACATTCAGTACTTC
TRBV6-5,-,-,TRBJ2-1,CASSYWGSVNEQFF,TGTGCCAGCAGTTACTGGGGTTCGGTTAATGAGCAGTTCTTC